This T cell receptor beta chain emerged from a study of human T cells and chemical hapten exposure. MiXCR was run by TCRdb on the RACE reads, yielding one entry per CDR3 protein. Of tens of thousands of distinct CDR3 sequences detected, around 11% appear once; the ten largest clones hold roughly 4.2%. Time point indicated: patch test 1, 2 weeks after DPC sensitization. As to treatment: therapeutic diphenylcyclopropenone sensitization with weekly scalp DPC. The CDR3 is 16 residues long. Trimming took 8 bases from V and 0 from J, leaving 17 bases between them. Germline V gene data show CDR1 as LNHDA and CDR2 as SQIVND (reference sequence).

This TCR derives from a woman between 45 and 65 years old with alopecia areata. Some clones in this sample may be carry-over from other donors' samples. The chain combines TRBV19 with TRBJ1-5, with D possibly TRBD1 on 6 matching bases. Material: whole blood, obtained in connection with sensitization to the hapten diphenylcyclopropenone (DPC). CDR3 in amino acids: CASSNRVTYSNQPQHF. In DNA, the CDR3 is TGTGCCAGTTCCAACAGGGTAACGTATAGCAATCAGCCCCAGCATTTT.